This T cell receptor beta chain was captured in a study of lymphopenia after photon versus proton radiotherapy. As to this clone: Antigen unknown.

Study conclusions and caveats: Under photons, naive T cells and diversity fell while effector/memory populations rose. In patients who died, overall survival fell as post-nadir TCR diversity dropped more.

Profiling relied on immunoSEQ multiplex PCR, and the TCRdb table lists in-frame clones only, not all of them. The table shows 6,500 or so clones, with roughly nine tenths occurring only once. CDR1 is LGHNA, CDR2 YNFKEQ, per germline. V was cut by 1 base and J by 4 bases, with 16 bases left in between. This CDR3 spans 16 amino acids. This rearrangement joins TRBV4-2 to TRBJ2-5; maybe TRBD2 (6 bases). Sequenced material: peripheral blood, taken from a patient treated with photon-based radiotherapy. This TCR derives from a man aged 55-75 years with cholangiocarcinoma. The CDR3 DNA sequence: TGTGCCAGCAGCCAAGGGGCAGCGGGTCTAGGAGAGACCCAGTACTTC. Its protein is CASSQGAAGLGETQYF.